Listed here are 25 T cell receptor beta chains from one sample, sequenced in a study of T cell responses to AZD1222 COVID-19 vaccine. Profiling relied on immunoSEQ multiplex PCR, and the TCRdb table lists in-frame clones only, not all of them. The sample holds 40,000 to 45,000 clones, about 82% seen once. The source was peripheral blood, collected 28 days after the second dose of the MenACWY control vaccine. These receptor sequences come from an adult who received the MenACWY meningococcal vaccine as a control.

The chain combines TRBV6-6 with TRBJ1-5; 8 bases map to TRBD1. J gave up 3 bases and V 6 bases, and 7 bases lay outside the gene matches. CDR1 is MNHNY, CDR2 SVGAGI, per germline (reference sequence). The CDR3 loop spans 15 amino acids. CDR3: CASRWTGQHNQPQHF. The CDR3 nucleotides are TGTGCCAGCAGATGGACAGGGCAACACAATCAGCCCCAGCATTTT.

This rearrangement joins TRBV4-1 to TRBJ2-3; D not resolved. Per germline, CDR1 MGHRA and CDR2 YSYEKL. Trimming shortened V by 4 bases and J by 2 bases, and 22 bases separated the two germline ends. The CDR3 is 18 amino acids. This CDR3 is CASSLFPGPPAPTDTQYF. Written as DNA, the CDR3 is TGCGCCAGCAGCCTCTTCCCGGGTCCTCCTGCCCCCACAGATACGCAGTATTTT.

CDR3 protein: CASSLGRQVNTEAFF. CDR3 nucleotides: TGCGCCAGCAGCTTGGGTCGCCAGGTGAACACTGAAGCTTTCTTT. V usage is TRBV5-1 and J usage is TRBJ1-1; D uncertain. There are 15 residues in the CDR3. Germline lookup yields CDR1 SGHRS and CDR2 YFSETQ. Trimming took 0 bases from V and 0 from J, leaving 9 bases between them.

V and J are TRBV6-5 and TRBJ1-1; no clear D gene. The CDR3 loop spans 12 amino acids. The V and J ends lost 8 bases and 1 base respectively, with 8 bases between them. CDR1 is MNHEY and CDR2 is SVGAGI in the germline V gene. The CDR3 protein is CASFLGNTEAFF. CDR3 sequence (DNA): TGTGCCAGCTTTCTGGGGAACACTGAAGCTTTCTTT.

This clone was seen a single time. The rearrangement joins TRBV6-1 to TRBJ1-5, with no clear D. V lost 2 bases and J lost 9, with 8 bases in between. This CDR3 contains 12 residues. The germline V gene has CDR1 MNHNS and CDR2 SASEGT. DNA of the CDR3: TGTGCCAGCAGTGAATTTATGCGGCCCCAGCATTTT. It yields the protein CASSEFMRPQHF.

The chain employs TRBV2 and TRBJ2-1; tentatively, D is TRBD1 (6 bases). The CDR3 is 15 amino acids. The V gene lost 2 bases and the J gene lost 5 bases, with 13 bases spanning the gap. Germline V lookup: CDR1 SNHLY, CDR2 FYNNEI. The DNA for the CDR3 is TGTGCCAGCAGTGAAAGGGGGTCTCCTAACAATGAGCAGTTCTTC. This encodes CASSERGSPNNEQFF.

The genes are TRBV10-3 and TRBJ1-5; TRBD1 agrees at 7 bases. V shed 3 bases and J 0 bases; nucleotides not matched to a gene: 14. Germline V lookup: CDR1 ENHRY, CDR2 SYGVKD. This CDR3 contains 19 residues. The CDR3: CAISDETGPSSNSNQPQHF. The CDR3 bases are TGTGCCATCAGTGATGAGACAGGGCCATCCTCTAATAGCAATCAGCCCCAGCATTTT.

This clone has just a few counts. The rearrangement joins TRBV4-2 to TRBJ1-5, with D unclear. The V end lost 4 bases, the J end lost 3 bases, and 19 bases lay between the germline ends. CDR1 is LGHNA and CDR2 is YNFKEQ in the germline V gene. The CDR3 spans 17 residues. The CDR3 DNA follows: TGTGCCAGCAGCCCTACCTGGGAGGGAGTTGTCAATCAGCCCCAGCATTTT. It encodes CASSPTWEGVVNQPQHF.

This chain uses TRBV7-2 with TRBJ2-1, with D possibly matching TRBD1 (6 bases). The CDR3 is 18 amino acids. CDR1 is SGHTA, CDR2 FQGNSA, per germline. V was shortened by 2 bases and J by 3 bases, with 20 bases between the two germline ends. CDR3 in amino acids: CASSLSFRGQTIYNEQFF. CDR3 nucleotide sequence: TGTGCCAGCAGCTTAAGCTTCCGGGGACAAACGATCTACAATGAGCAGTTCTTC.

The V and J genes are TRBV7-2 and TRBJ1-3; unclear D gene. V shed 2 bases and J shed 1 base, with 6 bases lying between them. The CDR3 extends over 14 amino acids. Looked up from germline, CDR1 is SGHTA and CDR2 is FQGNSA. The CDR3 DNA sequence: TGTGCCAGCAGCTTAAGGAGATCTGGAAACACCATATATTTT. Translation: CASSLRRSGNTIYF.

The CDR3 DNA is TGTGCCAGCAGTGAAGGACGTTGGTCGGGGTCGGAAGCTTTCTTT. As protein: CASSEGRWSGSEAFF. V usage is TRBV6-1 and J usage is TRBJ1-1; no firm D call. CDR3 length: 15 residues. V lost 1 base and J 8 bases, leaving 17 bases between the germline ends. Germline values: CDR1 MNHNS, CDR2 SASEGT.

The CDR3 spells CASSSYSGRGTDTQYF. The CDR3 DNA reads TGTGCCAGCAGTTCGTATAGCGGGAGGGGCACAGATACGCAGTATTTT. The V call is TRBV6-2 or TRBV6-3, the J call TRBJ2-3; TRBD2 aligns across 11 bases. The CDR3 loop spans 16 amino acids. V lost 4 bases to trimming and J lost 1 base; unmatched junction nucleotides: 4. The germline CDR1 and CDR2 sequences are MNHEY and SVGEGT.

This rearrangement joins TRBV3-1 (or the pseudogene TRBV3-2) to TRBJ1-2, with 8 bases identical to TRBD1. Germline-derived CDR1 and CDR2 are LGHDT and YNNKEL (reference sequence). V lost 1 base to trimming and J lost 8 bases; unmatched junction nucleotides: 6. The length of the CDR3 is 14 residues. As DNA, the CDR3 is TGTGCCAGCAGCCAAGGGACAGGGCAAAGGGGCTACACCTTC. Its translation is CASSQGTGQRGYTF.

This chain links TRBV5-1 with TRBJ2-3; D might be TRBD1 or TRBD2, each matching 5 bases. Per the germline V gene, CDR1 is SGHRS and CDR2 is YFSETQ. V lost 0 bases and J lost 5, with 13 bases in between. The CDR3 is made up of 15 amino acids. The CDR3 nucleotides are TGCGCCAGCAGCTTGGCCGGGGCCAAAGGAGATACGCAGTATTTT. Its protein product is CASSLAGAKGDTQYF.

The CDR3 region is CASSLRSSTVWGYTF. CDR3 sequence (DNA): TGTGCCAGCAGCTTACGTAGTTCGACAGTTTGGGGCTACACCTTC. The rearrangement links TRBV11-2 to TRBJ1-2; the D gene is possibly TRBD1 (5 bases). Trimming took 2 bases from V and 8 from J, leaving 18 bases between them. This CDR3 contains 15 residues. Germline CDR1 is SGHAT and CDR2 is FQNNGV.

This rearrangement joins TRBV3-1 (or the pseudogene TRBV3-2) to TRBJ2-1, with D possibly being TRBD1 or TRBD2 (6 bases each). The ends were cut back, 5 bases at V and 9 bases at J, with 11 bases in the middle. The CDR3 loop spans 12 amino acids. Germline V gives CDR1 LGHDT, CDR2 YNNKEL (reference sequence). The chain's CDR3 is CASSKGGIEQFF. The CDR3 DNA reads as TGTGCCAGCAGCAAAGGGGGGATTGAGCAGTTCTTC.

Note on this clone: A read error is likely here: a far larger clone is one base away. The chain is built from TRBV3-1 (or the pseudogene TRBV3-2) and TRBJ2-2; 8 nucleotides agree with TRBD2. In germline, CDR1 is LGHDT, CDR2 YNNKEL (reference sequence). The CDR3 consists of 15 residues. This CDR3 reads CPSSSRGGAGGELFF. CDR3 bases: TGTCCCAGCAGCTCCCGGGGGGGGGCGGGCGGGGAGCTGTTTTTT.

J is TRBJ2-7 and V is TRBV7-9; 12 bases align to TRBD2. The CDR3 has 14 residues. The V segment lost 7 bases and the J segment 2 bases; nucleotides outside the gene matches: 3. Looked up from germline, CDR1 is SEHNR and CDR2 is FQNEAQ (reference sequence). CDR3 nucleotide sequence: TGTGCCAGCATGGCTAGCGGGAGGGCCTACGAGCAGTACTTC. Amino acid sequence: CASMASGRAYEQYF. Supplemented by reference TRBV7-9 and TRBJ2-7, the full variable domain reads DTGVSQNPRHKITKRGQNVTFRCDPISEHNRLYWYRQTLGQGPEFLTYFQNEAQLEKSRLLSDRFSAERPKGSFSTLEIQRTEQGDSAMYLCASMASGRAYEQYFGPGTRLTVT.

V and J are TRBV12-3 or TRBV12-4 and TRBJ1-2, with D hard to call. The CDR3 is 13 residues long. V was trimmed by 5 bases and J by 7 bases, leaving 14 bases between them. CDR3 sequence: CASSPRPQGGYTF. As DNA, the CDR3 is TGTGCCAGCAGTCCCCGCCCCCAAGGTGGCTACACCTTC.

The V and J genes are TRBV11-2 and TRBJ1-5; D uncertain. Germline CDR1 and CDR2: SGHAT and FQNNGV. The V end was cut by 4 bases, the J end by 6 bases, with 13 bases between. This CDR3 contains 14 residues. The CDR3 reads CASSSGSRSQPQHF. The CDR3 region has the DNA TGTGCCAGCAGCTCCGGATCGCGGTCTCAGCCCCAGCATTTT.

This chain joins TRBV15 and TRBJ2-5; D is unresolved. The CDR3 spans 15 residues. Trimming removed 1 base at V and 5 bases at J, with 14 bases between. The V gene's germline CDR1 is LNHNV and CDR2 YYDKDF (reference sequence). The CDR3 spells CATSRVGNYGETQYF. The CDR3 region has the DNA TGTGCCACCAGCAGAGTTGGGAACTACGGGGAGACCCAGTACTTC.

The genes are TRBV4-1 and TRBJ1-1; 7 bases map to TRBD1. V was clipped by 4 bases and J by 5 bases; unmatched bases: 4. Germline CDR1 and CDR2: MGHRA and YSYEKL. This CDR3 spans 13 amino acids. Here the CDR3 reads CASSLTGVTEAFF. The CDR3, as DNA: TGCGCCAGCAGCCTTACAGGGGTTACTGAAGCTTTCTTT.

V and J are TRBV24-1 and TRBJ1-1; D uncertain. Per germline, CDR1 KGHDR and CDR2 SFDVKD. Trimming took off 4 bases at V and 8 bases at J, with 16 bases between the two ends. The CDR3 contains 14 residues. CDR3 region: CATSDAGRPLEAFF. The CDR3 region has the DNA TGTGCCACCAGTGACGCCGGGAGGCCCTTGGAAGCTTTCTTT.

CDR3 bases: TGTGCCAGCAGCAAAAGGGTCTACTACAATGAGCAGTTCTTC. Its translation is CASSKRVYYNEQFF. The chain is built from TRBV21-1 and TRBJ2-1. TRBV21-1 corresponds to a pseudogene. This CDR3 has 14 amino acids.

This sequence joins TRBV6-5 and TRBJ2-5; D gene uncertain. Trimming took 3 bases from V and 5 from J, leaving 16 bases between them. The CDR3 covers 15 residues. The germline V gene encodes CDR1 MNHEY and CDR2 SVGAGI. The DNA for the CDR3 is TGTGCCAGCAGTTATATCCCTAACTCCCGGGAGACCCAGTACTTC. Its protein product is CASSYIPNSRETQYF.